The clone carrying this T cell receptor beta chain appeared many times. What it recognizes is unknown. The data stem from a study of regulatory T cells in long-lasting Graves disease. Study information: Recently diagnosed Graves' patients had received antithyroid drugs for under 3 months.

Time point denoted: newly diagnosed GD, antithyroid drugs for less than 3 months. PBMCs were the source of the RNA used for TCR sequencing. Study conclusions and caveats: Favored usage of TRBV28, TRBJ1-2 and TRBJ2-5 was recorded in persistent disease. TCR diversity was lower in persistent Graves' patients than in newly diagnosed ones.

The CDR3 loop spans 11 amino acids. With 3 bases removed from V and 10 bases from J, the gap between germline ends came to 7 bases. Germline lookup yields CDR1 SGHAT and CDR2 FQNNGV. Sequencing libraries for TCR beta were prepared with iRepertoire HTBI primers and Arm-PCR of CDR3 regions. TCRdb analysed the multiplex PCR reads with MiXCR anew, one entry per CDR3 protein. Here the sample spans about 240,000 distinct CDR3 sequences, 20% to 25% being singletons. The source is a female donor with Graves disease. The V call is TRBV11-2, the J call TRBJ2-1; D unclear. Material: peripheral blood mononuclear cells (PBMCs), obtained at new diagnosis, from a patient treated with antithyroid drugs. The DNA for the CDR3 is TGTGCCAGCAGCTTGTTTGGGGAGCAGTTCTTC. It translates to CASSLFGEQFF. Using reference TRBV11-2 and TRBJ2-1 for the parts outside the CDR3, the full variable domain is EAGVAQSPRYKIIEKRQSVAFWCNPISGHATLYWYQQILGQGPKLLIQFQNNGVVDDSQLPKDRFSAERLKGVDSTLKIQPAKLEDSAVYLCASSLFGEQFFGPGTRLTVL.